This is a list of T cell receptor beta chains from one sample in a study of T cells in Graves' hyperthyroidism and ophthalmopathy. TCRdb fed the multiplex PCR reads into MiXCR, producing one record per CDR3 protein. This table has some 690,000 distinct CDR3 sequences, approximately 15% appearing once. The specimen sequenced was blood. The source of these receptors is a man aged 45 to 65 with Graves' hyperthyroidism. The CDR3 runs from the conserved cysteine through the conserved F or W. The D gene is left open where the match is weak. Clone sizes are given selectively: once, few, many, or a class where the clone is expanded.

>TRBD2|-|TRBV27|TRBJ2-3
TGTGCCAGCAGACTACTAGCGGGAGTATCCACAGATACGCAGTGTTTT
CASRLLAGVSTDTQCF
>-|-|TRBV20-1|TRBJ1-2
TGCAGTGCCCTGTCGGGCAGTACTAACTATGGCTACACCTTC
CSALSGSTNYGYTF
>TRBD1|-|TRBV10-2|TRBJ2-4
TGCGCCAGCAGCTTTTCGCTGGACAGGGGAGTGAACATTCAGTACTTC
CASSFSLDRGVNIQYF
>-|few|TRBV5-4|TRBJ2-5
TGTGCCAGCTCGACAGTTTCAATGGAGACCCAGTACTTC
CASSTVSMETQYF
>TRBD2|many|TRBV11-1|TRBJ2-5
TGTGCCAGCAGCGAGAGACTAGCGGGAGAGACCCAGTACTTC
CASSERLAGETQYF
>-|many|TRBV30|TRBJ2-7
TGTGCCTGGAGAGACAGTTCCTACGAGCAGTACTTC
CAWRDSSYEQYF
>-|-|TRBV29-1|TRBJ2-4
TGCAGCGCCACAACAGCCCTAGCCAAAAACATTCAGTACTTC
CSATTALAKNIQYF
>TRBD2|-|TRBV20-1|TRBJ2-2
TGCAGTGCTAGAGATCGGGGTAGCGGGTCTAGGAGTGGGGAGCTGTTTTTT
CSARDRGSGSRSGELFF
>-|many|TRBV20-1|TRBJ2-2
TGCAGTGTTCGCCGGGACACCGGGGAGCTGTTTTTT
CSVRRDTGELFF
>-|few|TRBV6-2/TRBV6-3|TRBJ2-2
TGTGCCAGCACAATTACAGGGCGCGGCGGGGAGCTGTTTTTT
CASTITGRGGELFF
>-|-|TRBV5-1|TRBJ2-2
TGCGCCAGCAGCCCGGACAGCGAGCCCGGGGAGCTGTTTTTT
CASSPDSEPGELFF
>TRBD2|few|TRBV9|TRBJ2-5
TGTGCCAGCAGCCGTAGCGGGGGGGAGACCCAGTACTTC
CASSRSGGETQYF
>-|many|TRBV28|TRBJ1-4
TGTGCCAGCAGCCCAGGCCAGATGAATGAAAAACTGTTTTTT
CASSPGQMNEKLFF
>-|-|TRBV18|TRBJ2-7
TGTGCCAGCTCAGATAGCATTCATGGGGCCTACGAGCAGTACTTC
CASSDSIHGAYEQYF
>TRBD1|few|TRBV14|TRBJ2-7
TGTGCCAGCAGCCAACTGACAGGGGATCTGCACGAGCAGTACTTC
CASSQLTGDLHEQYF
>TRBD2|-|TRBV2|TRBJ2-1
TGTGTCAGCAGCGACAATCTAGCGGGACACTCCTACAATGAGCAGTTCTTC
CVSSDNLAGHSYNEQFF
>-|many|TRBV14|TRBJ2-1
TGTGCCAGCAGCCGCGACGACGCGTCCTACAATGAGCAGTTCTTC
CASSRDDASYNEQFF
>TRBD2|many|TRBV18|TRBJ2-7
TGTGCCAGCTCACCTTCGACTAGCCCCTACGAGCAGTACTTC
CASSPSTSPYEQYF
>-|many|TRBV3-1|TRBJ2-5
TGTGCCAGCAGCCAAAAGCTAGGGGATCGGGAGACCCAGTACTTC
CASSQKLGDRETQYF
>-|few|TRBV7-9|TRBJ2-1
TGTGCCAGCGGGTTTCATGAGCAGTTCTTC
CASGFHEQFF
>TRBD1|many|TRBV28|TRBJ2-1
TGTGCCACCAACCGGGACAGGGAATACAATGAGCAGTTCTTC
CATNRDREYNEQFF
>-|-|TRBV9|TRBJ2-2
TGTGCCAGCATCCTTAGGGGCGGGGAGCTGTTTTTT
CASILRGGELFF
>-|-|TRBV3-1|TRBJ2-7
TGTGCCAGCAGCCAATGGAACGCGGACGAGCAGTACTTC
CASSQWNADEQYF
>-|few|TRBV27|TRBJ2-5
TGTGCCAGCAGCACCCTAAGAGAGCAGTACTTC
CASSTLREQYF
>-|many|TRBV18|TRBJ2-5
TGTGCCAGCTCACTCGGTTCAGGGGAAGAGACCCAGTACTTC
CASSLGSGEETQYF
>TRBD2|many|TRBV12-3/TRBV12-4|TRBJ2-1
TGTGCCAGCACCCCGACTAGCGGGACGCACAATGAGCAGTTCTTC
CASTPTSGTHNEQFF
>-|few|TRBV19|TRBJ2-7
TGTGCCAGTAGTATGGGGTCCGGACCGATGGGCGAGCAGTACTTC
CASSMGSGPMGEQYF
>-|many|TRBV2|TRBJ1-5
TGTGCCAGCAGTGAAACCGGGAAGGGGCAGCCCCAGCATTTT
CASSETGKGQPQHF
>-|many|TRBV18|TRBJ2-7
TGTGCCAGCTCACCACCCGTGACATACTACGAGCAGTACTTC
CASSPPVTYYEQYF